The 5 T cell receptor beta chains below come from one sample, sequenced in a study of molecular identifiers for immune sequencing clone quantification. MiXCR, run by TCRdb on the PCR reads, gives a single entry per CDR3 protein. The repertoire holds hundreds of thousands of distinct CDR3 sequences, with around 20% as singletons. The sequencing sample was made of naive CD8+ T cells from blood, with Jurkat cell RNA spiked in. Documented subset: FACS-sorted CD8+CD4-CCR7+CD45RA+ naive T cells. The receptors were sampled from a human donor in good health. Some libraries in this study had Jurkat cell RNA spiked in.

As concerns this clonotype: Just one base apart from a much larger clone, this may be a read error. CDR3 DNA sequence: TGTGCCAGGACCTCGTCCTACGAGCAGTACTTC. Its protein product is CARTSSYEQYF. This rearrangement joins TRBV7-9 to TRBJ2-7, with D uncertain. The germline V and J ends were trimmed by 9 bases and 1 base, with 7 bases remaining between them. In germline, CDR1 is SEHNR, CDR2 FQNEAQ (reference sequence). The CDR3 runs to 11 residues.

This clonotype was picked up many times. V is TRBV12-3 or TRBV12-4 and J is TRBJ2-7; 7 bases map to TRBD1. V was clipped by 6 bases and J by 5 bases; unmatched bases: 10. The CDR3 totals 14 residues. This CDR3 reads CASSHRGPGNEQYF. The CDR3 nucleotides read TGTGCCAGCAGCCACAGGGGTCCAGGGAACGAGCAGTACTTC.

V and J are TRBV2 and TRBJ2-5; possibly TRBD2 for D (6 bases). Looked up from germline, CDR1 is SNHLY and CDR2 is FYNNEI. This CDR3 is built from 13 residues. The ends were cut back, 6 bases at V and 5 bases at J, with 13 bases in the middle. CDR3 in amino acids: CASSDGLSETQYF. Written as DNA, the CDR3 is TGTGCCAGCAGCGACGGACTATCGGAGACCCAGTACTTC.

This clonotype was counted ten times or more. The chain carries TRBV13 and TRBJ2-4; D ambiguous. The length of the CDR3 is 13 residues. The germline CDR1 and CDR2 sequences are PRHDT and FYEKMQ (reference sequence). Trimming left V 1 base short and J 6 bases short, with 7 bases between. The CDR3 spells CASSLVSRNIQYF. The CDR3, as DNA: TGTGCCAGCAGCTTAGTTTCGCGAAACATTCAGTACTTC.

This clonotype was counted ten times or more. The junction differs from germline at one of its ends, possibly a read error. The chain uses TRBV7-6 and TRBJ2-3; TRBD1 aligns across 7 bases. The CDR3 runs to 14 residues. The germline V gene has CDR1 SGHVS and CDR2 FNYEAQ. DNA of the CDR3: TGTGCCAGCAGTTTAGGGACAGACACAGATACGCAGTATTTT. Protein: CASSLGTDTDTQYF.